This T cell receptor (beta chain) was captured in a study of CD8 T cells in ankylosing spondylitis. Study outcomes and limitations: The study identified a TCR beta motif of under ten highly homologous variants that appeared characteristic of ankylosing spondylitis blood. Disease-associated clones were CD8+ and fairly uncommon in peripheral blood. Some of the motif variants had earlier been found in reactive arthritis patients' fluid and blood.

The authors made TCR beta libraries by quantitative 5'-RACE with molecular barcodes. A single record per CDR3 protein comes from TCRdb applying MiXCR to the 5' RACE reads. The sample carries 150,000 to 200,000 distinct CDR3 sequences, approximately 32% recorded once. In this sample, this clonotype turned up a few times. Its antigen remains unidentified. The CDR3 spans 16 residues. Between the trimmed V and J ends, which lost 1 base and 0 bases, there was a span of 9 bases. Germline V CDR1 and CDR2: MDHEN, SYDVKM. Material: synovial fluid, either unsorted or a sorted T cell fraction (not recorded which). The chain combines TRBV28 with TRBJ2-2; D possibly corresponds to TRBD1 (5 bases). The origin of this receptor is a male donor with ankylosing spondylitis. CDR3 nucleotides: TGTGCCAGCAGTTTATTGAGACAGACGAACACCGGGGAGCTGTTTTTT. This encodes CASSLLRQTNTGELFF.